Following are 5 T cell receptor beta chains from one sample sequenced in a study of long-term antiretroviral therapy in people with HIV (dated by TCRdb to 2021 to 2024). The immunoSEQ hsTCRB v3.0 assay was used at survey level resolution to sequence the TRB variable region. TCRdb's version of the immuneACCESS table is confined to in-frame rearrangements and falls short of the full clone set. An unresolved V gene accounts for under half of the shortfall where checked; the remainder is of unknown origin. Counted in this sample were around 37,000 clones; approximately 85% of them appeared once. The top ten clones comprise about 4.4% of the sample. The material sequenced was unsorted PBMCs, taken approximately 3.3 years after starting antiretroviral therapy. These receptors were collected from a man between 18 and 35 years old with HIV.

The V and J genes are TRBV6-5 and TRBJ2-7, with 9 nucleotides matching TRBD1. The CDR3 is 14 residues long. The V segment lost 7 bases and the J segment 1 base; nucleotides outside the gene matches: 5. Germline V CDR1 and CDR2: MNHEY, SVGAGI. CDR3 loop: CASTLGQGSYEQYF. The CDR3, as DNA: TGTGCCAGCACCCTAGGACAGGGGTCCTACGAGCAGTACTTC.

The chain has TRBV19 and TRBJ1-1, with D possibly TRBD1 on 5 matching bases. V was clipped by 3 bases and J by 4 bases, with 18 bases between them. The CDR3 has 16 residues. CDR1 and CDR2 from the germline V gene are LNHDA and SQIVND (reference sequence). CDR3 sequence (DNA): TGTGCCAGTAGTATTAGGAGACAGAAGTTGGGCACTGAAGCTTTCTTT. It specifies CASSIRRQKLGTEAFF.

The chain links TRBV7-8 to TRBJ1-4; no clear D gene. CDR1 and CDR2 from the germline V gene are SGHVS and FQNEAQ. The CDR3 spans 19 residues. Between the trimmed V and J ends, which lost 2 bases and 0 bases, there was a span of 19 bases. CDR3 amino acids: CASSLLSAGVRATNEKLFF. Here the CDR3 DNA reads TGTGCCAGCAGCTTATTGTCCGCCGGGGTGAGGGCAACTAATGAAAAACTGTTTTTT.

The chain employs TRBV27 and TRBJ2-7; D might be TRBD1 (5 bases). CDR1 and CDR2 (germline): MNHEY, SMNVEV (reference sequence). This CDR3 contains 16 residues. Trimming stripped 0 bases from V and 1 base from J, with 13 bases between. DNA of the CDR3: TGTGCCAGCAGTTTATCGTCCAACAGGCCATCCTACGAGCAGTACTTC. Translated, it gives CASSLSSNRPSYEQYF.

This clone showed up just once. This sequence joins TRBV27 and TRBJ1-5; tentatively, D is TRBD1 (5 bases). The V and J ends lost 6 bases and 0 bases respectively, with 12 bases between them. Germline values: CDR1 MNHEY, CDR2 SMNVEV (reference sequence). This CDR3 has 15 residues. The DNA of the CDR3 is TGTGCCAGCAGCCCAAAGGGGTATAGCAATCAGCCCCAGCATTTT. This codes for CASSPKGYSNQPQHF.